The 23 T cell receptor beta chains presented below share a single source sample, sequenced in a study of shared clonotypes between healthy human individuals. The method was immunoSEQ multiplex PCR; TCRdb's version includes in-frame clones alone and lacks a portion of them. The table records more than 2 million clones, about 95% of them present only once. The specimen was naive CD4+ T cells sorted from blood. This sample's subset: CD45RA+ positively selected. These receptors were obtained from a man younger than 35 in good health.

The chain combines TRBV20-1 with TRBJ1-1; D is unresolved. The CDR3 is 11 residues long. CDR1 is DFQATT and CDR2 is SNEGSKA in the germline V gene (reference sequence). The CDR3 here is CSRRKGTEAFF. CDR3 nucleotide sequence: TGCAGCCGACGCAAGGGTACTGAAGCTTTCTTT.

This clone was seen a handful of times. The chain recombines TRBV6-6 with TRBJ2-7; 7 positions agree with TRBD1. V lost 5 bases to trimming and J lost 0 bases; unmatched junction nucleotides: 4. The CDR3 spans 14 residues. From germline, CDR1 is MNHNY and CDR2 SVGAGI (reference sequence). In nucleotides, the CDR3 is TGTGCCAGCAGTGCGACAGGGAGCTCCTACGAGCAGTACTTC. This sequence encodes CASSATGSSYEQYF.

V is TRBV15 and J is TRBJ1-6; 8 nucleotides align to TRBD1. CDR3 size: 14 residues. The J segment lost 7 bases and the V segment lost 6 bases, leaving 5 bases of the junction unmatched. Germline CDR1 is LNHNV and CDR2 is YYDKDF (reference sequence). The CDR3 coding sequence is TGTGCCACCAGTCCGGACAGGGTAAATTCACCCCTCCACTTT. Translated, it gives CATSPDRVNSPLHF.

The chain joins TRBV5-1 to TRBJ2-2, with TRBD2 identical over 8 bases. The CDR3 totals 16 residues. Germline V lookup: CDR1 SGHRS, CDR2 YFSETQ. J lost 1 base, V lost 3 bases, and 5 bases had no gene match. DNA of the CDR3: TGCGCCAGCAGCTCGGGACTAGGGGGGAACACCGGGGAGCTGTTTTTT. Translated, it gives CASSSGLGGNTGELFF.

The chain is built from TRBV5-1 and TRBJ1-2; D might be TRBD1 (6 bases). Germline CDR1 reads SGHRS; CDR2 reads YFSETQ. V was trimmed by 0 bases and J by 4 bases, leaving 16 bases between them. This CDR3 has 16 residues. The CDR3 nucleotides are TGCGCCAGCAGCTTGGCCGAAGGGGGGATGTCCTATGGCTACACCTTC. Its protein is CASSLAEGGMSYGYTF.

The chain joins TRBV4-1 to TRBJ1-2, with D unresolved. CDR1 MGHRA and CDR2 YSYEKL come from the germline V gene. V lost 4 bases and J 1 base, leaving 16 bases between the germline ends. There are 16 residues in the CDR3. CDR3 loop: CASSPSTDRGNYGYTF. The CDR3 DNA reads TGCGCCAGCAGCCCTTCAACCGACCGAGGTAACTATGGCTACACCTTC.

The genes are TRBV6-6 and TRBJ2-1, with 11 bases identical to TRBD2. Trimming removed 8 bases from V and 6 bases from J; junction bases left unmatched: 9. The CDR3 runs 15 residues. Germline V gene sequence: CDR1 MNHNY, CDR2 SVGAGI (reference sequence). CDR3 sequence reads: CASYPTSGAINEQFF. CDR3 DNA: TGTGCCAGCTATCCGACTAGCGGGGCAATCAATGAGCAGTTCTTC.

The chain uses TRBV19 and TRBJ2-7, with 10 bases that match TRBD2. Germline V gives CDR1 LNHDA, CDR2 SQIVND (reference sequence). The CDR3 has 15 residues. V dropped 4 bases and J dropped 4; count of bases not matched to a gene: 7. CDR3 DNA sequence: TGTGCCAGTAGTACCAGGACTAGCGGATTATACGAGCAGTACTTC. Translated: CASSTRTSGLYEQYF. The full variable domain, rest sourced from reference TRBV19 and TRBJ2-7, is DGGITQSPKYLFRKEGQNVTLSCEQNLNHDAMYWYRQDPGQGLRLIYYSQIVNDFQKGDIAEGYSVSREKKESFPLTVTSAQKNPTAFYLCASSTRTSGLYEQYFGPGTRLTVT.

In this sample, this clone turned up once. The chain has TRBV6-5 and TRBJ2-7; weak D call: TRBD2 (5 bases). V gave up 1 base and J gave up 3 bases, with 10 bases separating them. There are 14 residues in the CDR3. Germline CDR1 reads MNHEY; CDR2 reads SVGAGI. CDR3 coding DNA: TGTGCCAGCAGTTACTACCCGGGGATCTACGAGCAGTACTTC. Translation gives CASSYYPGIYEQYF.

In its sample, this clone was seen once. The chain has TRBV27 and TRBJ2-2; TRBD1 might be the D (6 bases). Trimming removed 6 bases from V and 8 bases from J, with 10 bases in between. This CDR3 is built from 12 residues. Germline values: CDR1 MNHEY, CDR2 SMNVEV (reference sequence). The chain's CDR3 is CASRPGAGELFF. The CDR3 DNA reads as TGTGCCAGCAGGCCAGGGGCGGGGGAGCTGTTTTTT.

The chain uses TRBV14 and TRBJ1-4; perhaps TRBD1 as D (5 bases). CDR1 is SGHDN, CDR2 FVKESK, per germline. V lost 6 bases and J lost 3, with 14 bases in between. The CDR3 is made up of 15 amino acids. The CDR3 region is CASSPLGGPNEKLFF. The CDR3 coding sequence is TGTGCCAGCAGTCCCCTCGGGGGACCTAATGAAAAACTGTTTTTT.

The chain has TRBV4-1 and TRBJ2-6; TRBD1 might be the D (6 bases). The CDR3 has 20 amino acids. V dropped 6 bases and J dropped 0 bases, with 24 bases sitting between them. Germline V lookup: CDR1 MGHRA, CDR2 YSYEKL. Here the CDR3 reads CASRLGVPQGALSGANVLTF. In DNA form, the CDR3 reads TGCGCCAGCAGACTTGGGGTCCCACAGGGAGCTCTCTCTGGGGCCAACGTCCTGACTTTC.

This clone has only a few counts. V gene TRBV10-1 combines with J gene TRBJ1-1, with D unclear. This CDR3 contains 14 residues. Germline V lookup: CDR1 WNHNN, CDR2 SYGVQD (reference sequence). Trimming took off 4 bases at V and 1 base at J, with 10 bases between the two ends. The CDR3 reads CASSGADRNTEAFF. CDR3 DNA sequence: TGCGCCAGCAGTGGGGCGGACCGGAACACTGAAGCTTTCTTT.

This chain links TRBV7-9 with TRBJ2-1, with a possible D match to TRBD1 (7 bases). V gave up 5 bases and J gave up 2 bases, with 13 bases separating them. There are 15 residues in the CDR3. Looked up from germline, CDR1 is SEHNR and CDR2 is FQNEAQ (reference sequence). CDR3 protein: CASSRQGGPYNEQFF. The CDR3 DNA reads TGTGCCAGCAGCCGTCAGGGGGGACCCTACAATGAGCAGTTCTTC.

V is TRBV5-1 and J is TRBJ2-3; D possibly matches TRBD1 or TRBD2 (5 bases each). Germline V gives CDR1 SGHRS, CDR2 YFSETQ. V gave up 5 bases and J gave up 0 bases, with 13 bases separating them. The CDR3 covers 15 residues. The CDR3 coding sequence is TGCGCCAGCAGAATGGGACCGCTTAGCACAGATACGCAGTATTTT. As protein: CASRMGPLSTDTQYF. The full variable domain, its missing parts supplied by reference TRBV5-1 and TRBJ2-3, is KAGVTQTPRYLIKTRGQQVTLSCSPISGHRSVSWYQQTPGQGLQFLFEYFSETQRNKGNFPGRFSGRQFSNSRSEMNVSTLELGDSALYLCASRMGPLSTDTQYFGPGTRLTVL.

The V and J genes are TRBV19 and TRBJ1-2, with D possibly TRBD1 on 6 matching bases. The CDR3 has 15 residues. The germline gives CDR1 LNHDA, CDR2 SQIVND (reference sequence). The ends were cut back, 5 bases at V and 3 bases at J, with 16 bases in the middle. The CDR3 DNA sequence: TGTGCCAGTAGTCCAACAGGGAAGGGGGACTATGGCTACACCTTC. It yields the protein CASSPTGKGDYGYTF. The full variable domain, rest sourced from reference TRBV19 and TRBJ1-2, is DGGITQSPKYLFRKEGQNVTLSCEQNLNHDAMYWYRQDPGQGLRLIYYSQIVNDFQKGDIAEGYSVSREKKESFPLTVTSAQKNPTAFYLCASSPTGKGDYGYTFGSGTRLTVV.

V gene TRBV2 combines with J gene TRBJ2-3; no reliable D call. This CDR3 is 14 amino acids long. The germline V and J ends were trimmed by 5 bases and 0 bases, with 9 bases remaining between them. CDR1 SNHLY and CDR2 FYNNEI come from the germline V gene. Here the CDR3 reads CASSSDLSTDTQYF. CDR3 nucleotides: TGTGCCAGCAGTTCAGACCTGAGCACAGATACGCAGTATTTT.

The chain recombines TRBV28 with TRBJ2-7, with D perhaps TRBD1 (6 bases). The germline CDR1 and CDR2 sequences are MDHEN and SYDVKM. V lost 5 bases and J lost 1, with 18 bases in between. The CDR3 runs 16 residues. This CDR3 reads CASSPNRWGHSYEQYF. Here the CDR3 DNA reads TGTGCCAGCAGTCCGAACCGCTGGGGGCATTCCTACGAGCAGTACTTC.

V is TRBV6-6 and J is TRBJ1-2; D perhaps matches TRBD1 (6 bases). This CDR3 comprises 15 residues. V lost 2 bases to trimming and J lost 2 bases, with 12 bases between them. Germline assignment: CDR1 MNHNY and CDR2 SVGAGI (reference sequence). The CDR3 here is CASSYVSGENYGYTF. In DNA, the CDR3 is TGTGCCAGCAGTTACGTCTCAGGGGAGAACTATGGCTACACCTTC.

The V gene is TRBV28, the J gene TRBJ1-1; 8 positions match TRBD1. Germline CDR1 is MDHEN and CDR2 is SYDVKM. Germline trimming cut 1 base from V and 0 bases from J; bases unmatched to any gene: 7. The CDR3 length is 17 residues. This CDR3 is CASSLSWTGSMNTEAFF. The CDR3 DNA reads TGTGCCAGCAGTTTATCCTGGACAGGGTCTATGAACACTGAAGCTTTCTTT.

To note about this clone: This same CDR3 is encoded by further DNA sequences in the sample. V and J are TRBV19 and TRBJ2-3; possible D gene TRBD2, 5 bases. Looked up from germline, CDR1 is LNHDA and CDR2 is SQIVND (reference sequence). This CDR3 is 13 amino acids long. V gave up 0 bases and J gave up 5 bases, with 6 bases separating them. The CDR3 nucleotides are TGTGCCAGTAGTATAGATCGGGGAGATACGCAGTATTTT. It codes for CASSIDRGDTQYF. The full variable domain, with the rest looked up from reference TRBV19 and TRBJ2-3, is DGGITQSPKYLFRKEGQNVTLSCEQNLNHDAMYWYRQDPGQGLRLIYYSQIVNDFQKGDIAEGYSVSREKKESFPLTVTSAQKNPTAFYLCASSIDRGDTQYFGPGTRLTVL.

The chain carries TRBV29-1 and TRBJ1-1; no firm D call. CDR1 is SQVTM and CDR2 is ANQGSEA in the germline V gene. CDR3 size: 10 residues. V shed 4 bases and J shed 4 bases, with 4 bases lying between them. In nucleotides, the CDR3 is TGCAGCGTTGGGGTCACTGAAGCTTTCTTT. Amino acid sequence: CSVGVTEAFF.

J is TRBJ2-7 and V is TRBV18; TRBD1 or TRBD2 may be the D gene (5 bases each). CDR1 is KGHSH, CDR2 LQKENI, per germline. The CDR3 extends over 15 amino acids. V was cut by 5 bases and J by 2 bases, with 16 bases left in between. CDR3 bases: TGTGCCAGCTCATCTCCCGCCGGGGCCCCCTACGAGCAGTACTTC. Translation: CASSSPAGAPYEQYF.